These 18 T cell receptor beta chains came from one sample sequenced in a study of neurological immune-mediated disorders (dated by TCRdb to the late 2010s). Receptors were amplified or captured by 5' RACE. TCRdb names Illumina HiSeq 2500 as the instrument used. TCRdb trimmed public reads at Q25 via fastp, called clones via MiXCR and kept in-frame beta chains. Rows are combined by CDR3 protein, so each entry shows the most common genes and DNA. For this sample there are tens of thousands of distinct CDR3 sequences; more than 2% appear just once. The ten largest make up approximately 2.4% of the sample. Material: PBMCs. The receptors stem from a man aged 45-65 years with multiple sclerosis.

This clonotype was observed at least ten times. The chain uses TRBV7-8 and TRBJ2-1; possibly TRBD1 for D (6 bases). The CDR3 runs 16 residues. CDR1 SGHVS and CDR2 FQNEAQ come from the germline V gene. The V and J ends lost 2 bases and 8 bases respectively, with 19 bases between them. The CDR3 nucleotides read TGTGCCAGCAGCTTACCAGACAGGCGGCGGTGGGATGAGCAGTTCTTC. Translation: CASSLPDRRRWDEQFF.

This clonotype was detected many times. CDR3 in DNA: TGTGCCAGCAGCTTGGGACCGGCAGCAGGACAAGAGACCCAGTACTTC. Its protein is CASSLGPAAGQETQYF. The rearrangement links TRBV5-6 to TRBJ2-5; unclear D gene. The CDR3 is 16 residues long. The germline V gene has CDR1 SGHDT and CDR2 YYEEEE. Deletions cut 0 bases from V and 2 bases from J, with 14 bases between.

Ten or more counts support this clonotype. The chain employs TRBV29-1 and TRBJ1-2; D gene uncertain. There are 14 residues in the CDR3. Trimming left V 7 bases short and J 1 base short, with 16 bases between. Per the germline V gene, CDR1 is SQVTM and CDR2 is ANQGSEA. The CDR3 protein is CSAGPEIFNYGYTF. For the CDR3, the DNA is TGCAGCGCTGGGCCGGAAATTTTTAACTATGGCTACACCTTC.

The table lists this clonotype with many counts. The chain links TRBV5-1 to TRBJ2-5, with 8 positions matching TRBD1. CDR1 SGHRS and CDR2 YFSETQ come from the germline V gene. The CDR3 totals 15 residues. After removal of 0 bases from V and 1 base from J, the junction contained 2 bases not matched to a gene. The CDR3 loop reads CASSLGQGTQETQYF. CDR3 in DNA: TGCGCCAGCAGCTTGGGACAGGGGACCCAAGAGACCCAGTACTTC.

In its sample, this clonotype was seen many times. The chain links TRBV7-8 to TRBJ2-1; tentative D call: TRBD1 (5 bases). Trimming removed 5 bases from V and 4 bases from J, with 9 bases in between. The CDR3 totals 13 residues. Germline CDR1 reads SGHVS; CDR2 reads FQNEAQ. The CDR3 nucleotides are TGTGCCAGCAGCCCGCAGGGTTACAATGAGCAGTTCTTC. Translated: CASSPQGYNEQFF.

The chain has TRBV12-3 or TRBV12-4 and TRBJ2-3; the match to TRBD1 covers 8 bases. With V trimmed by 7 bases and J by 5 bases, 8 bases remained unmatched. This CDR3 contains 14 residues. CDR3: CASTRTGWRDTQYF. CDR3 coding DNA: TGTGCCAGCACCCGGACAGGGTGGAGAGATACGCAGTATTTT.

This clonotype showed up many times. The rearrangement joins TRBV5-1 to TRBJ1-1; no clear D gene. The CDR3 is made up of 15 amino acids. The V end lost 4 bases, the J end lost 1 base, and 14 bases lay between the germline ends. Germline values: CDR1 SGHRS, CDR2 YFSETQ. The chain's CDR3 is CASSPFLGGNTEAFF. CDR3 bases: TGCGCCAGCAGCCCATTCTTGGGTGGGAACACTGAAGCTTTCTTT.

This clonotype was counted at least ten times. The rearrangement joins TRBV20-1 to TRBJ2-3, with a possible D match to TRBD2 (5 bases). The length of the CDR3 is 14 residues. Germline V gene sequence: CDR1 DFQATT, CDR2 SNEGSKA (reference sequence). V was trimmed by 6 bases and J by 1 base, leaving 14 bases between them. The CDR3 DNA reads TGCAGTGCCCCACCGGGGTATGGCACAGATACGCAGTATTTT. Translated, it gives CSAPPGYGTDTQYF.

The sample holds many counts of this clonotype. The rearrangement links TRBV5-1 to TRBJ1-5; TRBD1 matches at 7 bases. J gave up 4 bases and V 4 bases, and 5 bases lay outside the gene matches. Germline CDR1 SGHRS, CDR2 YFSETQ. The CDR3 has 14 residues. The DNA of the CDR3 is TGCGCCAGCAGCCGGACAGGAGGGAATCAGCCCCAGCATTTT. This translates into CASSRTGGNQPQHF.

This clonotype was seen many times. The gene calls are TRBV6-6 and TRBJ2-7, with D tentatively TRBD1 (6 bases). The length of the CDR3 is 14 residues. Looked up from germline, CDR1 is MNHNY and CDR2 is SVGAGI (reference sequence). With 5 bases removed from V and 0 bases from J, the gap between germline ends came to 11 bases. The CDR3 nucleotides are TGTGCCAGCAGTCGCACAGGGCGCTCCTACGAGCAGTACTTC. Translated: CASSRTGRSYEQYF.

This clonotype was seen at least ten times. This chain connects TRBV5-1 to TRBJ1-4, with no clear D. This CDR3 comprises 14 residues. Germline-derived CDR1 and CDR2 are SGHRS and YFSETQ. V was clipped by 2 bases and J by 8 bases, with 13 bases between them. CDR3 sequence (DNA): TGCGCCAGCAGCTTAGACGGAAACAAGGAAAAACTGTTTTTT. Translating gives CASSLDGNKEKLFF.

This clonotype was seen at least ten times. CDR3 DNA: TGTGCCAGCAGGCCGGGGGATAACTACGAGCAGTACTTC. Amino acids: CASRPGDNYEQYF. The chain carries TRBV7-2 and TRBJ2-7, with D tentatively TRBD2 (6 bases). Germline V gives CDR1 SGHTA, CDR2 FQGNSA. Trimming took 6 bases from V and 3 from J, leaving 12 bases between them. The length of the CDR3 is 13 residues.

This clonotype was counted many times. The V and J genes are TRBV20-1 and TRBJ2-1; perhaps TRBD1 as D (5 bases). The CDR3 loop spans 14 amino acids. The V gene's germline CDR1 is DFQATT and CDR2 SNEGSKA (reference sequence). Trimming left V 0 bases short and J 7 bases short, with 13 bases between. CDR3 region: CSARDMGLWNEQFF. CDR3 DNA: TGCAGTGCTAGAGATATGGGGCTGTGGAATGAGCAGTTCTTC.

This clonotype was counted ten times or more. V and J are TRBV9 and TRBJ1-6; D remains ambiguous. CDR1 is SGDLS and CDR2 is YYNGEE in the germline V gene. Trimming shortened V by 0 bases and J by 3 bases, and 4 bases separated the two germline ends. The CDR3 sequence is 14 residues long. The CDR3 protein is CASSVEGYNSPLHF. DNA for the CDR3: TGTGCCAGCAGCGTAGAAGGCTATAATTCACCCCTCCACTTT.

This clonotype occurred many times. This chain uses TRBV4-2 with TRBJ1-1; D gene unclear. Per the germline V gene, CDR1 is LGHNA and CDR2 is YNFKEQ. Trimming took off 0 bases at V and 3 bases at J, with 8 bases between the two ends. This CDR3 has 14 amino acids. The CDR3 loop is CASSQEAEYTEAFF. Here the CDR3 DNA reads TGTGCCAGCAGCCAAGAGGCAGAATACACTGAAGCTTTCTTT.

This clonotype was counted at least ten times. The V and J genes are TRBV6-6 and TRBJ2-3, with 7 bases fitting TRBD1. Germline trimming cut 5 bases from V and 5 bases from J; bases unmatched to any gene: 7. The germline CDR1 and CDR2 sequences are MNHNY and SVGAGI (reference sequence). This CDR3 contains 14 residues. This chain's CDR3 is CASSLDRDEDTQYF. The CDR3 region has the DNA TGTGCCAGCAGTCTTGACAGGGATGAAGATACGCAGTATTTT.

This clonotype was recorded at least ten times. The genes are TRBV10-3 and TRBJ2-1; no clear D gene. This CDR3 has 13 residues. Germline V gene sequence: CDR1 ENHRY, CDR2 SYGVKD. Trimming removed 6 bases from V and 4 bases from J, with 10 bases in between. CDR3 region: CAISDPVYNEQFF. CDR3 DNA: TGTGCCATCAGCGATCCAGTATACAATGAGCAGTTCTTC.

This clonotype was seen at least ten times. V gene TRBV5-1 combines with J gene TRBJ1-1, with a weak D call TRBD1 (6 bases). V shed 0 bases and J shed 2 bases, with 11 bases lying between them. Germline loops: CDR1 SGHRS, CDR2 YFSETQ. The CDR3 is 15 residues long. CDR3 sequence (DNA): TGCGCCAGCAGCTTGGATGGGACACAAAACACTGAAGCTTTCTTT. Protein: CASSLDGTQNTEAFF.